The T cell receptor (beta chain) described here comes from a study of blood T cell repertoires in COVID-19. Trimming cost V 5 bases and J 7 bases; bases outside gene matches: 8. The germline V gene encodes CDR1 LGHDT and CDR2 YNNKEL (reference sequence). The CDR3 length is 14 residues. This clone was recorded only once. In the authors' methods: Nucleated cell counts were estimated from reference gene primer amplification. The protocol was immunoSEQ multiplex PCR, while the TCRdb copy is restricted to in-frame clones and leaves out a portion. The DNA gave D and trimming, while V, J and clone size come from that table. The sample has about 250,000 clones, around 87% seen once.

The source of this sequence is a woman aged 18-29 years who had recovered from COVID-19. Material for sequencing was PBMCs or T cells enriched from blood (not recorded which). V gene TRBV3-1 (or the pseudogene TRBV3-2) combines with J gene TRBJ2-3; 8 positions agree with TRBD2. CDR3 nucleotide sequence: TGTGCCAGCAGCTTACTAGCGGAGAGAAATACGCAGTATTTT. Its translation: CASSLLAERNTQYF.